The next 30 T cell receptor beta chains were all read from a single sample in a study of patients and donors after allogeneic stem cell transplantation. One entry per CDR3 protein, called by TCRdb with MiXCR from the RT-PCR reads. The sample holds about 960,000 distinct CDR3 sequences; under 20% are singletons and the top ten take under 6.5%. Sequencing was carried out using blood, either unsorted or a sorted T cell fraction (not recorded which). The source is a human donor who was either an allogeneic HSCT recipient or a stem cell or donor lymphocyte infusion donor (not recorded which). It is not recorded whose cells these are; they may come from a transplant donor.

The CDR3 is CASSVGGGVTGELFF. The CDR3 DNA sequence: TGTGCCAGCAGCGTAGGAGGCGGAGTCACCGGGGAGCTGTTTTTT. The V gene is TRBV9, the J gene TRBJ2-2, with D unclear. The CDR3 extends over 15 amino acids. CDR1 and CDR2 (germline): SGDLS, YYNGEE. Trimming took off 0 bases at V and 4 bases at J, with 10 bases between the two ends.

This clonotype was seen a few times. This chain connects TRBV12-3 or TRBV12-4 to TRBJ1-2; D unclear. Trimming removed 3 bases from V and 3 bases from J, with 8 bases in between. The CDR3 has 13 residues. CDR3: CASSFSVDYGYTF. CDR3 sequence (DNA): TGTGCCAGCAGTTTTTCTGTGGACTATGGCTACACCTTC.

This clonotype was detected a few times. J is TRBJ1-4 and V is TRBV30, with D unclear. CDR1 and CDR2 from the germline V gene are GTSNPN and SVGIG (reference sequence). The CDR3 runs 13 residues. The V and J ends lost 3 bases and 3 bases respectively, with 8 bases between them. The CDR3 is CAWSRAPNEKLFF. CDR3 DNA: TGTGCCTGGAGCCGGGCCCCTAATGAAAAACTGTTTTTT.

There are a few counts of this clonotype. The chain carries TRBV10-3 and TRBJ2-1; 12 bases line up with TRBD2. The CDR3 spans 13 residues. CDR1 is ENHRY, CDR2 SYGVKD, per germline. V lost 11 bases and J lost 7; bases outside the gene matches: 6. CDR3 sequence (DNA): TGTGCCCGACTAGCGGGAGACCAGAATGAGCAGTTCTTC. Translation: CARLAGDQNEQFF.

This clonotype showed up just a few times. The chain couples TRBV6-4 to TRBJ1-6; D is undetermined. This CDR3 contains 15 residues. V lost 6 bases to trimming and J lost 7 bases, with 16 bases between them. Germline CDR1 is MRHNA and CDR2 is SNTAGT. In DNA, the CDR3 is TGTGCCAGCAGACCAGTCCCGACCGGGAATTCACCCCTCCACTTT. It codes for CASRPVPTGNSPLHF.

This clonotype was seen a few times. This chain uses TRBV20-1 with TRBJ1-1; 10 positions agree with TRBD1. Trimming removed 5 bases from V and 3 bases from J; junction bases left unmatched: 9. There are 15 residues in the CDR3. Germline V gene lookup returns CDR1 DFQATT and CDR2 SNEGSKA (reference sequence). The CDR3 loop reads CSAAHPTGGYTEAFF. As DNA, the CDR3 is TGCAGTGCTGCGCACCCGACAGGGGGCTACACTGAAGCTTTCTTT.

This clonotype was picked up a small number of times. The rearrangement links TRBV4-1 to TRBJ1-2, with D perhaps matching TRBD1 (5 bases). The germline V gene encodes CDR1 MGHRA and CDR2 YSYEKL. The V end lost 2 bases, the J end lost 0 bases, and 10 bases lay between the germline ends. The CDR3 loop spans 15 amino acids. The CDR3 reads CASSQLTVSNYGYTF. The CDR3 bases are TGCGCCAGCAGCCAACTGACAGTATCTAACTATGGCTACACCTTC.

This rearrangement joins TRBV11-3 to TRBJ1-1; possible D gene TRBD1, 5 bases. CDR1 and CDR2 (germline): SGHNT, YENEEA. The V and J ends lost 5 bases and 5 bases respectively, with 12 bases between them. The CDR3 loop spans 13 amino acids. DNA for the CDR3: TGTGCCAGCAGCCAGGGAAAGGGGACTGAAGCTTTCTTT. Encoded protein: CASSQGKGTEAFF.

Only a few counts were recorded for this clonotype. CDR3 amino acids: CASSAKPVSGNTIYF. CDR3 nucleotides: TGTGCCAGCAGTGCAAAACCGGTCTCTGGAAACACCATATATTTT. The chain joins TRBV2 to TRBJ1-3; D is undetermined. The CDR3 sequence is 15 residues long. Germline CDR1 is SNHLY and CDR2 is FYNNEI. Trimming took 4 bases from V and 0 from J, leaving 10 bases between them.

J is TRBJ2-7 and V is TRBV5-1; 8 nucleotides align to TRBD1. The V gene end was trimmed by 1 base and the J gene end by 0 bases; junction bases not matched to a gene: 6. CDR3 length: 16 residues. Germline assignment: CDR1 SGHRS and CDR2 YFSETQ. CDR3 loop: CASSLSGQASSYEQYF. CDR3 sequence (DNA): TGCGCCAGCAGCTTGTCGGGACAGGCGAGCTCCTACGAGCAGTACTTC.

The chain uses TRBV4-1 and TRBJ2-7, with 7 bases matching TRBD1. V was pared by 4 bases and J by 1 base, with 7 bases of the junction left unmatched. The CDR3 covers 15 residues. CDR1 MGHRA and CDR2 YSYEKL come from the germline V gene. CDR3 DNA sequence: TGCGCCAGCAGCCGGACCATGGGACAGTCCTACGAGCAGTACTTC. Translation: CASSRTMGQSYEQYF.

This clonotype was found a few times. V is TRBV4-2 and J is TRBJ2-5; D possibly corresponds to TRBD2 (6 bases). CDR1 is LGHNA and CDR2 is YNFKEQ in the germline V gene. With 3 bases removed from V and 5 bases from J, the gap between germline ends came to 10 bases. CDR3 length: 13 amino acids. The CDR3 nucleotides read TGTGCCAGCAGCCAGGAGGGGCGCGAGACCCAGTACTTC. This translates into CASSQEGRETQYF.

This sequence joins TRBV24-1 and TRBJ2-1, with 8 bases aligning to TRBD2. The trim removed 9 bases at V and 7 bases at J, leaving 13 bases unmatched. This CDR3 region has 15 residues. Germline V gene lookup returns CDR1 KGHDR and CDR2 SFDVKD. The CDR3 region has the DNA TGTGCCACCGGTAGGACTAGCTCCATTTCGAATGAGCAGTTCTTC. Protein product: CATGRTSSISNEQFF.

The gene calls are TRBV2 and TRBJ1-1; no firm D call. Deletions cut 4 bases from V and 2 bases from J, with 11 bases between. The CDR3 extends over 14 amino acids. Germline CDR1 SNHLY, CDR2 FYNNEI. CDR3 nucleotide sequence: TGTGCCAGCAGTGTCTTTGGGTTAAACACTGAAGCTTTCTTT. Its translation is CASSVFGLNTEAFF.

In its sample, this clonotype was seen a few times. J is TRBJ2-1 and V is TRBV7-2; D not resolved. Deletions cut 5 bases from V and 9 bases from J, with 14 bases between. CDR1 is SGHTA, CDR2 FQGNSA, per germline. The CDR3 is made up of 13 amino acids. This CDR3 reads CASSRRLDAEQFF. CDR3 sequence (DNA): TGTGCCAGCAGCCGTCGATTAGACGCTGAGCAGTTCTTC.

The V gene is TRBV7-9, the J gene TRBJ2-1; D is perhaps TRBD1 or TRBD2 (5 bases each). The V gene's germline CDR1 is SEHNR and CDR2 FQNEAQ (reference sequence). The CDR3 is made up of 14 amino acids. V was pared by 5 bases and J by 8 bases, with 16 bases between. The CDR3 loop is CASSPKRDGDEQFF. CDR3 nucleotides: TGTGCCAGCAGCCCCAAACGGGACGGCGATGAGCAGTTCTTC. The variable domain in full, with the rest retrieved from reference TRBV7-9 and TRBJ2-1, is DTGVSQNPRHKITKRGQNVTFRCDPISEHNRLYWYRQTLGQGPEFLTYFQNEAQLEKSRLLSDRFSAERPKGSFSTLEIQRTEQGDSAMYLCASSPKRDGDEQFFGPGTRLTVL.

This chain links TRBV28 with TRBJ2-7, with 12 nucleotides matching TRBD2. This CDR3 is built from 16 residues. CDR1 and CDR2 (germline): MDHEN, SYDVKM. V lost 6 bases to trimming and J lost 13 bases; unmatched junction nucleotides: 19. CDR3 loop: CASSKLPSGGGAVSYF. CDR3 nucleotide sequence: TGTGCCAGCAGCAAACTCCCTAGCGGGGGGGGAGCCGTATCCTACTTC. Looking up the rest from reference TRBV28 and TRBJ2-7 gives the full variable domain: DVKVTQSSRYLVKRTGEKVFLECVQDMDHENMFWYRQDPGLGLRLIYFSYDVKMKEKGDIPEGYSVSREKKERFSLILESASTNQTSMYLCASSKLPSGGGAVSYFGPGTRLTVT.

The sample holds many counts of this clonotype. The V and J genes are TRBV15 and TRBJ2-5; TRBD1 agrees at 11 bases. This CDR3 contains 15 residues. Germline CDR1 and CDR2: LNHNV and YYDKDF (reference sequence). The V gene end was trimmed by 1 base and the J gene end by 4 bases; junction bases not matched to a gene: 2. The CDR3 DNA reads as TGTGCCACCAGCAGAGCAGGGACAGGGGGAGAGACCCAGTACTTC. Translated, it gives CATSRAGTGGETQYF.

This clonotype was seen only a few times. The chain combines TRBV24-1 with TRBJ1-5; TRBD1 matches at 8 bases. The CDR3 contains 14 residues. In germline, CDR1 is KGHDR, CDR2 SFDVKD. The ends lost 7 bases at V and 2 bases at J; junction bases unmatched: 3. Here the CDR3 reads CATRGQGRNQPQHF. CDR3 nucleotide sequence: TGTGCCACCAGAGGACAGGGACGCAATCAGCCCCAGCATTTT.

The genes are TRBV7-8 and TRBJ2-7; 12 positions match TRBD2. Germline V lookup: CDR1 SGHVS, CDR2 FQNEAQ. This CDR3 is built from 19 residues. V was clipped by 1 base and J by 1 base; unmatched bases: 11. In nucleotides, the CDR3 is TGTGCCAGCAGCTTAGTTGGCCGGCTAGCGGGAGGGATATCCTACGAGCAGTACTTC. Protein sequence: CASSLVGRLAGGISYEQYF.

This rearrangement joins TRBV5-6 to TRBJ2-7; no firm D call. Trimming took off 1 base at V and 2 bases at J, with 10 bases between the two ends. The CDR3 is 14 amino acids. The germline V gene has CDR1 SGHDT and CDR2 YYEEEE. CDR3 DNA: TGTGCCAGCAGCTTGTATTCAGTTCCCTACGAGCAGTACTTC. It codes for CASSLYSVPYEQYF.

This clonotype was observed a few times. CDR3 residues: CASSSISSGNTIYF. CDR3 nucleotide sequence: TGTGCCAGCAGCTCCATCAGCTCTGGAAACACCATATATTTT. The chain is built from TRBV7-9 and TRBJ1-3; no firm D call. Looked up from germline, CDR1 is SEHNR and CDR2 is FQNEAQ (reference sequence). CDR3 length equals 14 residues. V lost 4 bases and J 0 bases, leaving 7 bases between the germline ends.

V gene TRBV12-3 or TRBV12-4 combines with J gene TRBJ1-2; no definite D call. This CDR3 has 12 amino acids. The germline V and J ends were trimmed by 6 bases and 7 bases, with 12 bases remaining between them. CDR3 in DNA: TGTGCCAGCAGACTCGGAATAGCTGGCTACACCTTC. This gives the protein CASRLGIAGYTF.

This clonotype has a handful of counts. This sequence joins TRBV4-2 and TRBJ1-6; D is uncertain. The CDR3 sequence is 14 residues long. The V gene lost 2 bases and the J gene lost 6 bases, with 8 bases spanning the gap. CDR1 and CDR2 (germline): LGHNA, YNFKEQ. Written as DNA, the CDR3 is TGTGCCAGCAGCCAACCGGATCCTAATTCACCCCTCCACTTT. Translation: CASSQPDPNSPLHF.

This chain links TRBV28 with TRBJ2-7; 8 nucleotides align to TRBD1. The V and J ends lost 7 bases and 1 base, in that order; junction bases with no gene match: 6. Germline CDR1 is MDHEN and CDR2 is SYDVKM. The CDR3 sequence is 14 residues long. The CDR3 spells CASTPGQESYEQYF. The CDR3 DNA reads as TGTGCCAGCACCCCGGGACAGGAATCCTACGAGCAGTACTTC.

Only a few counts were recorded for this clonotype. V and J are TRBV12-3 or TRBV12-4 and TRBJ1-3; 11 positions match TRBD1. The CDR3 runs 16 residues. Trimming cost V 5 bases and J 2 bases; bases outside gene matches: 5. The CDR3 coding sequence is TGTGCCAGCAGTAGACAGGGACAGGGGGCTGGAAACACCATATATTTT. This translates into CASSRQGQGAGNTIYF.

The V gene is TRBV7-3, the J gene TRBJ1-1; D remains unclear. Germline V lookup: CDR1 SGHTA, CDR2 FQGTGA. The CDR3 is 15 amino acids. The germline V and J ends were trimmed by 8 bases and 1 base, with 17 bases remaining between them. In DNA, the CDR3 is TGTGCCAGCCTTTCAGGCATGACTAAGAACACTGAAGCTTTCTTT. It is translated as CASLSGMTKNTEAFF. Looking up the rest from reference TRBV7-3 and TRBJ1-1 gives the full variable domain: GAGVSQTPSNKVTEKGKYVELRCDPISGHTALYWYRQSLGQGPEFLIYFQGTGAADDSGLPNDRFFAVRPEGSVSTLKIQRTERGDSAVYLCASLSGMTKNTEAFFGQGTRLTVV.

The CDR3, as DNA: TGTGCCAGCAGAACCCGACTAGCGGGTGACGAGCGCACAGATACGCAGTATTTT. Protein sequence: CASRTRLAGDERTDTQYF. The J gene is TRBJ2-3, the V gene TRBV6-1; 10 positions match TRBD2. The J segment lost 1 base and the V segment lost 6 bases, leaving 13 bases of the junction unmatched. CDR3 length equals 18 residues. The germline V gene encodes CDR1 MNHNS and CDR2 SASEGT.

The chain recombines TRBV9 with TRBJ2-7; TRBD2 might be the D (7 bases). The V gene's germline CDR1 is SGDLS and CDR2 YYNGEE. The length of the CDR3 is 17 residues. V dropped 0 bases and J dropped 3 bases, with 19 bases sitting between them. Here the CDR3 reads CASSVESRGGSLYEQYF. The CDR3 DNA reads TGTGCCAGCAGCGTAGAAAGTAGGGGGGGCTCCCTCTACGAGCAGTACTTC.

This clonotype was picked up a small number of times. This chain links TRBV14 with TRBJ1-1; D is ambiguous. Trimming stripped 1 base from V and 11 bases from J, with 11 bases between. Per germline, CDR1 SGHDN and CDR2 FVKESK. The CDR3 loop spans 12 amino acids. The CDR3 loop reads CASSQAYTKAFF. CDR3 nucleotide sequence: TGTGCCAGCAGCCAAGCTTACACGAAGGCTTTCTTT.